The entry that follows covers one TCR beta chain sequence. What it recognizes is unknown. The sample comes from a study of shared clonotypes between healthy human individuals. Study overall: Samples came from a couple of female and three male donors aged 18 to 49.

Losses at the gene ends were 4 bases for V and 4 bases for J; bases not matched to a gene: 10. The CDR3 covers 15 residues. Germline CDR1 and CDR2: SGHNT and YYREEE (reference sequence). In the source study's methods: Filtering was not the same, since immunoSEQ gave junction-only sequences without quality scores. Clones were sequenced by immunoSEQ multiplex PCR, and TCRdb holds only the in-frame ones, with some missing. Clonal size and the V and J genes are those of that table, whereas D and trimming came from the DNA. The profile shows some 2,000,000 clones, over 85% of them singletons. Overall study findings and caveats: The sharing of approximately 5.1% of naive CD4 clonotypes was seen across a handful of donors.

Sequenced: naive CD4+ T cells sorted from blood. The subset here: CD45RA+ positively selected. This clonotype originated in a man between 18 and 35 years old in good health. This chain joins TRBV5-4 and TRBJ1-2; the match to TRBD1 covers 7 bases. DNA of the CDR3: TGTGCCAGCAGCCCCGACAGGGTTGGCGGCTATGGCTACACCTTC. This gives the protein CASSPDRVGGYGYTF.